These 2 T cell receptor beta chains originate from one sample sequenced in a study of shared clonotypes between healthy human individuals. Generated by immunoSEQ multiplex PCR, the TCRdb table keeps only in-frame clones and is missing some. The repertoire holds 2 million to 2.5 million clones, with roughly 92% as singletons. Specimen: naive CD4+ T cells from PBMCs. Subset noted: CD45RA+ positively selected. The receptors were sampled from a man between 18 and 29 years old in good health. Some clones in this sample may be carry-over from other donors' samples.

V usage is TRBV5-8 and J usage is TRBJ2-3, with D perhaps matching TRBD1 (5 bases). Trimming left V 0 bases short and J 0 bases short, with 11 bases between. CDR1 and CDR2 (germline): SGHTS, YDEGEE. The CDR3 sequence is 16 residues long. DNA for the CDR3: TGTGCCAGCAGCTTGGTAGGGGTTACTAGCACAGATACGCAGTATTTT. Its translation: CASSLVGVTSTDTQYF.

This chain links TRBV7-9 with TRBJ2-5; 8 positions agree with TRBD1. Germline CDR1 reads SEHNR; CDR2 reads FQNEAQ (reference sequence). V trimming: 5 bases; J trimming: 2 bases; junction bases outside the gene matches: 7. CDR3 length: 15 residues. CDR3 nucleotide sequence: TGTGCCAGCAGCCCCAGGACAGGGCATCAAGAGACCCAGTACTTC. As protein: CASSPRTGHQETQYF.